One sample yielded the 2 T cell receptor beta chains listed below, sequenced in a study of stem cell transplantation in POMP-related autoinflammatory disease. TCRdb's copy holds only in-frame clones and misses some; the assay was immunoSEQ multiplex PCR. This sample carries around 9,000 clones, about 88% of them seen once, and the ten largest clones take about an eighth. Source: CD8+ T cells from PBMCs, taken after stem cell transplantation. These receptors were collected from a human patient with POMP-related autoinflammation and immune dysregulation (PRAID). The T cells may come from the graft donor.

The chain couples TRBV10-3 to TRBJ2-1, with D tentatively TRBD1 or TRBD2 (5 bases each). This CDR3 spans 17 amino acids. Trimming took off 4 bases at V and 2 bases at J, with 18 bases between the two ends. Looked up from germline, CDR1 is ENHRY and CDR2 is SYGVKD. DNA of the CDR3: TGTGCCATCAGTGGGCGAGGTCGGGAAGGGGCCTACAATGAGCAGTTCTTC. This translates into CAISGRGREGAYNEQFF.

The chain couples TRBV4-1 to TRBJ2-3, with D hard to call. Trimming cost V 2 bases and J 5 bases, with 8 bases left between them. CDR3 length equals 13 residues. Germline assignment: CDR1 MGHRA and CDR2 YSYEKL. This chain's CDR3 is CASSQNYRDTQYF. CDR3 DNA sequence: TGCGCCAGCAGCCAAAACTACAGAGATACGCAGTATTTT.